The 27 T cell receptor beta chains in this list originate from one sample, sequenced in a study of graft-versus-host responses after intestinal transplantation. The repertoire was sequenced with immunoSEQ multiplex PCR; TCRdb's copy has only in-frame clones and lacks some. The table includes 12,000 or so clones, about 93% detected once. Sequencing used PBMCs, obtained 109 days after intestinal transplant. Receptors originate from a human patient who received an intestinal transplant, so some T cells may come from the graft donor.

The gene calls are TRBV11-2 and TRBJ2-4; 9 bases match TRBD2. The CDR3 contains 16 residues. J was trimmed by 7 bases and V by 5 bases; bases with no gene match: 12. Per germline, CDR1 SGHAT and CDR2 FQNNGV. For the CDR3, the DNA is TGTGCCAGCAGCCCCCCCCTTCGGGCGGGAGGGAACATTCAGTACTTC. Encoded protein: CASSPPLRAGGNIQYF.

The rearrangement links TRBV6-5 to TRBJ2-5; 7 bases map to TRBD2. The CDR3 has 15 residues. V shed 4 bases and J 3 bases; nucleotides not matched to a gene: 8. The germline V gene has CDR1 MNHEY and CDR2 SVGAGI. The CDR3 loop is CASSSLLAREETQYF. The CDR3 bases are TGTGCCAGCAGTTCCCTACTAGCGAGAGAAGAGACCCAGTACTTC.

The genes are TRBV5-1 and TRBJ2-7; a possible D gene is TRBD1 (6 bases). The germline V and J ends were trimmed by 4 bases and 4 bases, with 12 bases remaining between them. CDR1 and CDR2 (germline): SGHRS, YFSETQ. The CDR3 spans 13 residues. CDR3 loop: CASSNRDKYEQYF. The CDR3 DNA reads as TGCGCCAGCAGCAACCGGGACAAATACGAGCAGTACTTC.

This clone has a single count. The CDR3 spells CASSNTKRLQGRANVLTF. The CDR3 bases are TGTGCCAGCAGCAACACCAAACGCTTACAAGGTCGGGCCAACGTCCTGACTTTC. This chain connects TRBV7-3 to TRBJ2-6; D call uncertain. CDR3 size: 18 residues. Germline CDR1 reads SGHTA; CDR2 reads FQGTGA. Trimming took 5 bases from V and 5 from J, leaving 22 bases between them.

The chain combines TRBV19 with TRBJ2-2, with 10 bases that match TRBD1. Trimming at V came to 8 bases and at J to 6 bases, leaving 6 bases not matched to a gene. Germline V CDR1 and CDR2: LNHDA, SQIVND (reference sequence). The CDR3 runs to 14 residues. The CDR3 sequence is CASRTGGVSGELFF. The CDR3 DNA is TGTGCCAGTCGGACAGGGGGGGTGTCCGGGGAGCTGTTTTTT.

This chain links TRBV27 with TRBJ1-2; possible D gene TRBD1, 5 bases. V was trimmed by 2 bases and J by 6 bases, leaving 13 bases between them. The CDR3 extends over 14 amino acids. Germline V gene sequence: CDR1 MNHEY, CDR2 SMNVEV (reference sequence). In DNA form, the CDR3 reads TGTGCCAGCAGTTTAGACAGAACACCAAATGGCTACACCTTC. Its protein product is CASSLDRTPNGYTF.

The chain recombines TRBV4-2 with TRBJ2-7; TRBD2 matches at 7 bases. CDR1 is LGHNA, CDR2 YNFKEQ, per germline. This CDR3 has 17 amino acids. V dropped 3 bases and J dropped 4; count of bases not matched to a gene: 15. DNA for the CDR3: TGTGCCAGCAGCCAGGCAGGACCCAGCGGGATATCGTACGAGCAGTACTTC. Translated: CASSQAGPSGISYEQYF.

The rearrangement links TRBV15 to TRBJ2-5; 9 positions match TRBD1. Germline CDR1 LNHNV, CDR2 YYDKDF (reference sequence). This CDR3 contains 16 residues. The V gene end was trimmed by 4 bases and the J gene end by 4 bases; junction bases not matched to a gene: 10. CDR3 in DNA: TGTGCCACCAGCACCGAGGACAGGGGATTTCCAGAGACCCAGTACTTC. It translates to CATSTEDRGFPETQYF.

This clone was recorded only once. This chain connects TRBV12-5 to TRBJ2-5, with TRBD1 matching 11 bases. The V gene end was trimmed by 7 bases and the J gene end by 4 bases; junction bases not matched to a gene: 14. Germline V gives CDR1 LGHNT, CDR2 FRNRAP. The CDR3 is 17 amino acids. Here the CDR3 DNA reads TGTGCTAGTGTCTCCGGGACAGGGGGACGGTTGAGAGAGACCCAGTACTTC. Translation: CASVSGTGGRLRETQYF. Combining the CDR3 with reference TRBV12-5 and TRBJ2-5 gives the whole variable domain DARVTQTPRHKVTEMGQEVTMRCQPILGHNTVFWYRQTMMQGLELLAYFRNRAPLDDSGMPKDRFSAEMPDATLATLKIQPSEPRDSAVYFCASVSGTGGRLRETQYFGPGTRLLVL.

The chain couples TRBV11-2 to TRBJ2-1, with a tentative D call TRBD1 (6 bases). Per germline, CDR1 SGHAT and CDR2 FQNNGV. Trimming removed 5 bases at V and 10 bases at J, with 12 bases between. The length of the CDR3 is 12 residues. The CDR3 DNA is TGTGCCAGCAGCCCGGTCGGGACAGAGCAGTTCTTC. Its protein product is CASSPVGTEQFF.

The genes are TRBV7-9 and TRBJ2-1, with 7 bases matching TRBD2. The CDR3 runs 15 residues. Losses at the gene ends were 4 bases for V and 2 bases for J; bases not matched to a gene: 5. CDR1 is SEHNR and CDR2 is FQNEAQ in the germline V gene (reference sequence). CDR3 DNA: TGTGCCAGCAGCTCACTAGCGATCACCTACAATGAGCAGTTCTTC. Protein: CASSSLAITYNEQFF.

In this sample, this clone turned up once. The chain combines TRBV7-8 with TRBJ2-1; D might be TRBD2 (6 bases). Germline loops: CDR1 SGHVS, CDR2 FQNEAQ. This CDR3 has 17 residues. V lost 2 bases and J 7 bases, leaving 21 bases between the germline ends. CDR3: CASSLNPPGPRGNEQFF. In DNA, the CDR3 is TGTGCCAGCAGCTTAAATCCTCCCGGACCCCGGGGGAATGAGCAGTTCTTC.

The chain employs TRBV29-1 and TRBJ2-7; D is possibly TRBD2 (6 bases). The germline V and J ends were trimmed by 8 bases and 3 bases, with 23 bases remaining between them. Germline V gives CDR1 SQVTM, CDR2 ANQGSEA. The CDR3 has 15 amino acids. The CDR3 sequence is CSYSSTSSGIYEQYF. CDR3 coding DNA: TGCAGCTATTCCTCAACTAGCTCGGGGATCTACGAGCAGTACTTC.

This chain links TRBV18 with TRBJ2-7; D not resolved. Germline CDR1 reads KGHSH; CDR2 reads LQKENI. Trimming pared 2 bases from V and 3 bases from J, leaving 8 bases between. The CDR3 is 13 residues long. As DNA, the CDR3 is TGTGCCAGCTCACCAGGCACGGTCTACGAGCAGTACTTC. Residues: CASSPGTVYEQYF. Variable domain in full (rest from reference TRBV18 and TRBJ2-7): NAGVMQNPRHLVRRRGQEARLRCSPMKGHSHVYWYRQLPEEGLKFMVYLQKENIIDESGMPKERFSAEFPKEGPSILRIQQVVRGDSAAYFCASSPGTVYEQYFGPGTRLTVT.

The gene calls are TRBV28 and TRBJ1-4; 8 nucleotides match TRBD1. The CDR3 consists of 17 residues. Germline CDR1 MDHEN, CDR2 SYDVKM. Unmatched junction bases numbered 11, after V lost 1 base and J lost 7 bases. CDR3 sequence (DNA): TGTGCCAGCAGTTTATTGGGCGGCGACAGGGGAGGTGAAAAACTGTTTTTT. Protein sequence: CASSLLGGDRGGEKLFF.

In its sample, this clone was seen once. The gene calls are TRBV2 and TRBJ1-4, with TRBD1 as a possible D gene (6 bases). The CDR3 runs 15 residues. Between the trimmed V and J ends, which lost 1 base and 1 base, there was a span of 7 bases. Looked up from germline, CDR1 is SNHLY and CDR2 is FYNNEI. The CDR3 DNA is TGTGCCAGCAGTGAAGAAGGGGGAACTAATGAAAAACTGTTTTTT. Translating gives CASSEEGGTNEKLFF.

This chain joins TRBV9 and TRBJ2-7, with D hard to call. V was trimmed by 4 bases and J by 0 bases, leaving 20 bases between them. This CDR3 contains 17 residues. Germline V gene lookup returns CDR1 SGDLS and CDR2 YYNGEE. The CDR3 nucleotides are TGTGCCAGCAGCCCCACCGCTGGTTTCCTCGGCTCCTACGAGCAGTACTTC. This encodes CASSPTAGFLGSYEQYF.

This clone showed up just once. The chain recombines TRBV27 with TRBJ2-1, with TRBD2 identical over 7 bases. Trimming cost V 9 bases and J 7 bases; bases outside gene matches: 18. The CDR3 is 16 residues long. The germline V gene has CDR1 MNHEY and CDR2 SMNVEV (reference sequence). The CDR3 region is CASSSGTTSHSNEQFF. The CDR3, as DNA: TGTGCCAGTTCCTCCGGGACTACCTCCCACTCTAATGAGCAGTTCTTC.

The CDR3 sequence is CASSLRGSYGYTF. The CDR3 DNA follows: TGTGCCAGCAGCTTGAGGGGGTCCTATGGCTACACCTTC. The chain recombines TRBV5-4 with TRBJ1-2; D possibly corresponds to TRBD1 (6 bases). Germline loops: CDR1 SGHNT, CDR2 YYREEE (reference sequence). V was pared by 1 base and J by 4 bases, with 8 bases between. This CDR3 spans 13 amino acids.

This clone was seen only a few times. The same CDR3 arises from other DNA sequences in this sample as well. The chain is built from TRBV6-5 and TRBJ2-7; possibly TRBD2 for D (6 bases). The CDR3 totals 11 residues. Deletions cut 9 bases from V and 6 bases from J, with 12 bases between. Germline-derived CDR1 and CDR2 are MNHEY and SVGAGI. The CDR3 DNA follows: TGTGCCAGTAGCCCCGGGGGCGAGCAGTACTTC. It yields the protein CASSPGGEQYF.

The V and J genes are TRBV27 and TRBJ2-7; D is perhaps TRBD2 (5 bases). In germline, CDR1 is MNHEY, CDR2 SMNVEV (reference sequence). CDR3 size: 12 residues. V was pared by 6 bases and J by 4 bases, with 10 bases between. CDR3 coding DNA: TGTGCCAGCAGATCCCGGGAATACGAGCAGTACTTC. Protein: CASRSREYEQYF.

The CDR3 region is CASSSKDRGYTGELFF. In DNA, the CDR3 is TGTGCCAGCAGCTCCAAGGACAGGGGGTACACCGGGGAGCTGTTTTTT. The rearrangement links TRBV11-3 to TRBJ2-2, with 10 positions matching TRBD1. This CDR3 is 16 amino acids long. Losses at the gene ends were 4 bases for V and 3 bases for J; bases not matched to a gene: 5. Germline-derived CDR1 and CDR2 are SGHNT and YENEEA.

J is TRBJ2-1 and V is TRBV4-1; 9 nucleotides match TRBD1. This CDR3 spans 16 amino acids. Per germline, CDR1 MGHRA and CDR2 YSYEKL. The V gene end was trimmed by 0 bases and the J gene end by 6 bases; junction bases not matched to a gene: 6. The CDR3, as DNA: TGCGCCAGCAGCCAAGAACTTGGGGACAGGGTCAATGAGCAGTTCTTC. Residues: CASSQELGDRVNEQFF.

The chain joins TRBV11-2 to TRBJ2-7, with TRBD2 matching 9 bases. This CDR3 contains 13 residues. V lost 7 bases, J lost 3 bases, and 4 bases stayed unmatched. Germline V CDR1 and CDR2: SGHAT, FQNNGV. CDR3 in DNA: TGTGCCAGCACCATGACTAGCGGCTACGAGCAGTACTTC. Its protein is CASTMTSGYEQYF.

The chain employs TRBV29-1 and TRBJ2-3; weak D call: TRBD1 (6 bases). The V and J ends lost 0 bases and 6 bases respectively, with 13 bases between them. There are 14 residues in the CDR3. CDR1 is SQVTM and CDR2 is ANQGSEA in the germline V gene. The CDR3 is CSVEDPLRGDTQYF. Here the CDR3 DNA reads TGCAGCGTTGAAGATCCCCTGAGGGGGGATACGCAGTATTTT.

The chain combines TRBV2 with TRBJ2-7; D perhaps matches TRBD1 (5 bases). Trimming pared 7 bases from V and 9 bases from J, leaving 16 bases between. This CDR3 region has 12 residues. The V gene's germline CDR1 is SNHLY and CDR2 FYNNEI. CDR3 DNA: TGTGCCAGCATAGACAGCCACTCTAGGCAGTACTTC. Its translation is CASIDSHSRQYF.

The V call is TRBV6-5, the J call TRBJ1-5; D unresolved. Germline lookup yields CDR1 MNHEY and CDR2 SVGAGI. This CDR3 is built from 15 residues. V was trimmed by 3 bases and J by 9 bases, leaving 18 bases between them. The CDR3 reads CASSYDKGSFSPQHF. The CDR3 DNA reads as TGTGCCAGCAGTTATGATAAGGGCAGTTTTTCGCCCCAGCATTTT.